These 4 T cell receptor beta chains originate from one sample sequenced in a study of cytomegalovirus exposure and HLA in healthy donors. A multiplex PCR was run with 60 Vbeta primers and 13 Jbeta primers. TCRdb's copy holds only in-frame clones and misses some; the assay was immunoSEQ multiplex PCR. The table has about 160,000 clones, around 85% seen once. Sequenced material: PBMCs. These receptors were taken from a woman in her 30s in good health and CMV-seronegative.

This clone was observed a single time. V usage is TRBV19 and J usage is TRBJ2-1, with TRBD1 as a possible D gene (5 bases). Between the trimmed V and J ends, which lost 6 bases and 2 bases, there was a span of 8 bases. The CDR3 is 13 residues long. Germline CDR1 reads LNHDA; CDR2 reads SQIVND (reference sequence). The CDR3 protein is CASRTATYNEQFF. The CDR3 DNA reads as TGTGCCAGTAGGACAGCTACCTACAATGAGCAGTTCTTC.

The V gene is TRBV5-4, the J gene TRBJ2-6; 9 positions agree with TRBD1. V lost 3 bases and J lost 0; bases outside the gene matches: 7. The CDR3 covers 18 residues. Germline-derived CDR1 and CDR2 are SGHNT and YYREEE (reference sequence). The CDR3 loop reads CASSSWDREVSGANVLTF. CDR3 DNA sequence: TGTGCCAGCAGCTCCTGGGACAGGGAGGTCTCTGGGGCCAACGTCCTGACTTTC.

The chain recombines TRBV30 with TRBJ2-2, with D tentatively TRBD2 (6 bases). The V gene lost 0 bases and the J gene lost 8 bases, with 10 bases spanning the gap. Germline values: CDR1 GTSNPN, CDR2 SVGIG (reference sequence). This CDR3 contains 13 residues. The CDR3 DNA reads TGTGCCTGGAGTGTACGTGGAGGGGGGGAGCTGTTTTTT. As protein: CAWSVRGGGELFF.

The chain couples TRBV6-6 to TRBJ1-1, with D unclear. Trimming removed 5 bases from V and 7 bases from J, with 11 bases in between. CDR3 length: 12 residues. Germline V gives CDR1 MNHNY, CDR2 SVGAGI (reference sequence). The DNA of the CDR3 is TGTGCCAGCAGTAACCGAGACATTGAAGCTTTCTTT. Translation: CASSNRDIEAFF.